This T cell receptor (beta chain) was captured by sequencing in a study of CD8 T cells in ankylosing spondylitis. Whole-study results and caveats: Reportedly, matched ankylosing spondylitis synovial fluid was significantly enriched for disease-linked clones. Prior literature has documented some motif variants in synovial fluid and blood from reactive arthritis. Peripheral blood samples showed relatively rare disease-linked clones, and these clones were CD8+.

Quantitative 5'-RACE with molecular barcodes was used to make the TCR beta libraries. Each CDR3 protein is one row after TCRdb ran MiXCR on the 5' RACE reads. The repertoire holds some 140,000 distinct CDR3 sequences, approximately 9.2% seen once, with 6% to 8% in the top ten. This clonotype showed up just a few times. The antigen remains unidentified. This CDR3 comprises 13 residues. Germline loops: CDR1 GTSNPN, CDR2 SVGIG (reference sequence). The V end lost 3 bases, the J end lost 4 bases, and 12 bases lay between the germline ends. This rearrangement joins TRBV30 to TRBJ1-2; possible D gene TRBD1, 6 bases. The receptor's source is a male donor with ankylosing spondylitis. The sequenced material came from synovial fluid, either unsorted or a sorted T cell fraction (not recorded which). The chain's CDR3 is CAWRGGDTYGYTF. The CDR3 DNA is TGTGCCTGGAGAGGGGGGGACACCTATGGCTACACCTTC.